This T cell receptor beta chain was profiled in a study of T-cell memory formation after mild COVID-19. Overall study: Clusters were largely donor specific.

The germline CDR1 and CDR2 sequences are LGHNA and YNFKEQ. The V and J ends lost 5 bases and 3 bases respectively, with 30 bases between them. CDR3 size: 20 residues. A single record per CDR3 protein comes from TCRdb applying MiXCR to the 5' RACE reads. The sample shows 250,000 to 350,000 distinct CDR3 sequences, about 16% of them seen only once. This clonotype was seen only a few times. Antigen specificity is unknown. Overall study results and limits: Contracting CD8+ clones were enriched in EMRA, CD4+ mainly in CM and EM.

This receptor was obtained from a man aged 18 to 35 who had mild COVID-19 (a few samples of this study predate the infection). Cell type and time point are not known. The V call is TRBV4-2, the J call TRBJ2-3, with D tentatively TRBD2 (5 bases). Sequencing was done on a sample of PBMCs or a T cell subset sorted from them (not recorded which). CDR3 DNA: TGTGCCAGCAGCTCCGGGGTGATGAACACAGCTTTTTCTCCAACAGATACGCAGTATTTT. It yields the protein CASSSGVMNTAFSPTDTQYF.